One sample yielded the 27 T cell receptor beta chains listed below, sequenced in a study of blood T cell repertoires in COVID-19. Sequencing was performed with immunoSEQ multiplex PCR; in TCRdb, only in-frame clones are kept and a portion is missing. The data contain just under 70,000 clones, 75% to 90% of them singletons. The sequenced sample consisted of peripheral blood. The receptors here all came from a young man with acute or convalescent COVID-19.

The chain links TRBV5-3 to TRBJ2-3, with a possible D match to TRBD2 (6 bases). TRBV5-3 is classed as an ORF, of uncertain function. CDR3 length: 18 residues. The germline V and J ends were trimmed by 3 bases and 0 bases, with 20 bases remaining between them. The CDR3 region has the DNA TGTGCCAGAAGCTCCGTGGGTGGGAGGTTTGCTAGCACAGATACGCAGTATTTT. Amino acid sequence: CARSSVGGRFASTDTQYF.

Relative to its sample, this clone is medium-sized. The rearrangement uses TRBV5-4 and TRBJ2-3; tentative D call: TRBD1 (5 bases). This CDR3 contains 15 residues. Germline CDR1 and CDR2: SGHNT and YYREEE (reference sequence). Trimming took off 1 base at V and 3 bases at J, with 12 bases between the two ends. The CDR3 loop is CASSLFQGFTDTQYF. As DNA, the CDR3 is TGTGCCAGCAGCTTGTTCCAGGGATTTACAGATACGCAGTATTTT.

The genes are TRBV18 and TRBJ2-7; 13 positions agree with TRBD2. This CDR3 spans 15 amino acids. V trimming: 3 bases; J trimming: 6 bases; junction bases outside the gene matches: 5. Germline V gene lookup returns CDR1 KGHSH and CDR2 LQKENI. CDR3 region: CASSPGGTSGTEQYF. CDR3 sequence (DNA): TGTGCCAGCTCACCGGGAGGGACTAGCGGGACCGAGCAGTACTTC. Full variable domain (missing parts from reference TRBV18 and TRBJ2-7): NAGVMQNPRHLVRRRGQEARLRCSPMKGHSHVYWYRQLPEEGLKFMVYLQKENIIDESGMPKERFSAEFPKEGPSILRIQQVVRGDSAAYFCASSPGGTSGTEQYFGPGTRLTVT.

The sample holds one count of this clone. The rearrangement uses TRBV7-8 and TRBJ1-5; a possible D gene is TRBD1 (5 bases). The CDR3 loop spans 14 amino acids. V shed 1 base and J shed 5 bases, with 9 bases lying between them. The germline V gene encodes CDR1 SGHVS and CDR2 FQNEAQ. CDR3 protein: CASSLGARDQPQHF. The CDR3 DNA reads as TGTGCCAGCAGCTTAGGTGCCAGGGATCAGCCCCAGCATTTT.

CDR3: CASSVAWDSRAYGYTF. The CDR3 DNA reads TGTGCCAGCAGCGTAGCTTGGGACAGTAGAGCCTATGGCTACACCTTC. The chain employs TRBV9 and TRBJ1-2; 7 bases are shared with TRBD1. This CDR3 region has 16 residues. Germline V gene sequence: CDR1 SGDLS, CDR2 YYNGEE. V was clipped by 0 bases and J by 4 bases; unmatched bases: 9.

This chain uses TRBV19 with TRBJ2-2; a possible D gene is TRBD2 (6 bases). CDR3 length equals 15 residues. V lost 6 bases to trimming and J lost 3 bases, with 14 bases between them. Germline assignment: CDR1 LNHDA and CDR2 SQIVND (reference sequence). The CDR3 coding sequence is TGTGCCAGTAGGAATACACTAGCAGACACCGGGGAGCTGTTTTTT. This translates into CASRNTLADTGELFF.

The rearrangement joins TRBV28 to TRBJ2-7; D unclear. CDR1 and CDR2 from the germline V gene are MDHEN and SYDVKM. V gave up 1 base and J gave up 0 bases, with 4 bases separating them. This CDR3 contains 13 residues. CDR3 sequence reads: CASSLSSSYEQYF. Here the CDR3 DNA reads TGTGCCAGCAGTTTATCTAGCTCCTACGAGCAGTACTTC.

The chain carries TRBV9 and TRBJ2-2; D possibly corresponds to TRBD2 (5 bases). The CDR3 is 16 amino acids. The V end lost 0 bases, the J end lost 1 base, and 10 bases lay between the germline ends. Germline V lookup: CDR1 SGDLS, CDR2 YYNGEE. This CDR3 reads CASSVVSSGNTGELFF. DNA for the CDR3: TGTGCCAGCAGCGTAGTTTCCAGCGGGAACACCGGGGAGCTGTTTTTT.

The V call is TRBV19, the J call TRBJ2-3; weak D call: TRBD1 (5 bases). This CDR3 has 14 amino acids. V dropped 6 bases and J dropped 0 bases, with 10 bases sitting between them. Per germline, CDR1 LNHDA and CDR2 SQIVND (reference sequence). This chain's CDR3 is CASRPDRSTDTQYF. The CDR3 DNA reads TGTGCCAGTAGACCAGACAGAAGCACAGATACGCAGTATTTT.

The chain is built from TRBV5-1 and TRBJ2-3, with D possibly matching TRBD2 (5 bases). V gave up 9 bases and J gave up 5 bases, with 13 bases separating them. The CDR3 sequence is 12 residues long. Germline loops: CDR1 SGHRS, CDR2 YFSETQ. DNA for the CDR3: TGCGCCACCACGGGGAAGGGAGATACGCAGTATTTT. Translating it yields CATTGKGDTQYF.

The chain has TRBV4-1 and TRBJ2-6; D is unresolved. CDR1 is MGHRA and CDR2 is YSYEKL in the germline V gene. The CDR3 runs 15 residues. V lost 3 bases to trimming and J lost 1 base, with 7 bases between them. The CDR3 nucleotides read TGCGCCAGCAGCCATCTCCGTTCTGGGGCCAACGTCCTGACTTTC. Amino acids: CASSHLRSGANVLTF.

The V call is TRBV3-1 (or the pseudogene TRBV3-2), the J call TRBJ1-5; D ambiguous. Per germline, CDR1 LGHDT and CDR2 YNNKEL (reference sequence). The V end lost 2 bases, the J end lost 3 bases, and 8 bases lay between the germline ends. CDR3 length: 14 residues. CDR3: CASSQRGSNQPQHF. The CDR3 coding sequence is TGTGCCAGCAGCCAACGAGGGTCCAATCAGCCCCAGCATTTT.

The genes are TRBV27 and TRBJ1-5; D remains ambiguous. CDR3 size: 14 residues. CDR1 and CDR2 from the germline V gene are MNHEY and SMNVEV (reference sequence). The V and J ends lost 5 bases and 4 bases respectively, with 12 bases between them. Here the CDR3 DNA reads TGTGCCAGCAGTCCCCGACATGTGAATCAGCCCCAGCATTTT. Translated: CASSPRHVNQPQHF.

V usage is TRBV11-3 and J usage is TRBJ2-2; 11 nucleotides match TRBD2. The CDR3 runs 16 residues. V lost 5 bases and J lost 3; bases outside the gene matches: 5. Germline values: CDR1 SGHNT, CDR2 YENEEA. The CDR3 sequence: CASSLTSGTDTGELFF. The CDR3 DNA is TGTGCCAGCAGCCTGACTAGCGGGACCGACACCGGGGAGCTGTTTTTT. The full variable domain, in which reference TRBV11-3 and TRBJ2-2 provide the parts outside the CDR3, is EAGVVQSPRYKIIEKKQPVAFWCNPISGHNTLYWYLQNLGQGPELLIRYENEEAVDDSQLPKDRFSAERLKGVDSTLKIQPAELGDSAVYLCASSLTSGTDTGELFFGEGSRLTVL.

The chain uses TRBV6-5 and TRBJ1-6, with TRBD1 matching 8 bases. This CDR3 is 14 amino acids long. The V gene's germline CDR1 is MNHEY and CDR2 SVGAGI. With 6 bases clipped from V and 3 bases from J, the junction kept 1 base outside the gene matches. CDR3 sequence: CASRGTGYNSPLHF. As DNA, the CDR3 is TGTGCCAGCAGGGGGACAGGCTATAATTCACCCCTCCACTTT.

The rearrangement links TRBV2 to TRBJ1-5, with D possibly TRBD1 on 5 matching bases. The CDR3 sequence is 13 residues long. The V gene lost 4 bases and the J gene lost 4 bases, with 8 bases spanning the gap. CDR1 is SNHLY and CDR2 is FYNNEI in the germline V gene. For the CDR3, the DNA is TGTGCCAGCAGTGGGGAGGGGAATCAGCCCCAGCATTTT. Amino acid sequence: CASSGEGNQPQHF.

A few counts support this clone. V gene TRBV4-1 combines with J gene TRBJ2-1; weak D call: TRBD2 (5 bases). The CDR3 is 14 residues long. Looked up from germline, CDR1 is MGHRA and CDR2 is YSYEKL. V lost 3 bases, J lost 7 bases, and 13 bases lay in between. The CDR3 nucleotides are TGCGCCAGCAGCCATGGGGAGCTGCATAATGAGCAGTTCTTC. Amino acid sequence: CASSHGELHNEQFF.

This clone was seen a few times. This chain uses TRBV7-9 with TRBJ2-1; 12 bases align to TRBD2. The germline gives CDR1 SEHNR, CDR2 FQNEAQ (reference sequence). The CDR3 is 13 amino acids. With 6 bases clipped from V and 8 bases from J, the junction kept 2 bases outside the gene matches. CDR3 protein: CASRTSGSDEQFF. Written as DNA, the CDR3 is TGTGCCAGCAGGACTAGCGGGAGTGATGAGCAGTTCTTC. Full variable domain (remainder filled in from reference TRBV7-9 and TRBJ2-1): DTGVSQNPRHKITKRGQNVTFRCDPISEHNRLYWYRQTLGQGPEFLTYFQNEAQLEKSRLLSDRFSAERPKGSFSTLEIQRTEQGDSAMYLCASRTSGSDEQFFGPGTRLTVL.

This sequence joins TRBV6-5 and TRBJ1-1, with 7 bases that match TRBD1. Germline CDR1 is MNHEY and CDR2 is SVGAGI. This CDR3 has 14 amino acids. J gave up 2 bases and V 6 bases, and 6 bases lay outside the gene matches. CDR3 protein: CASRPRDRNTEAFF. As DNA, the CDR3 is TGTGCCAGCAGACCCCGGGACAGAAACACTGAAGCTTTCTTT.

The V gene is TRBV7-8, the J gene TRBJ2-2; 12 bases match TRBD2. V shed 3 bases and J 6 bases; nucleotides not matched to a gene: 8. The germline gives CDR1 SGHVS, CDR2 FQNEAQ. The CDR3 covers 17 residues. The CDR3 protein is CASSLSSGRGWSGELFF. Written as DNA, the CDR3 is TGTGCCAGCAGCTTGTCTAGCGGGAGGGGATGGTCCGGGGAGCTGTTTTTT.

The chain combines TRBV5-1 with TRBJ2-1; a possible D gene is TRBD2 (6 bases). CDR3 length equals 13 residues. The ends were cut back, 4 bases at V and 3 bases at J, with 8 bases in the middle. CDR1 and CDR2 (germline): SGHRS, YFSETQ. The CDR3 sequence: CASSRDFYNEQFF. The CDR3 DNA follows: TGCGCCAGCAGCCGGGACTTCTACAATGAGCAGTTCTTC. Full variable domain (outside the CDR3, taken from reference TRBV5-1 and TRBJ2-1): KAGVTQTPRYLIKTRGQQVTLSCSPISGHRSVSWYQQTPGQGLQFLFEYFSETQRNKGNFPGRFSGRQFSNSRSEMNVSTLELGDSALYLCASSRDFYNEQFFGPGTRLTVL.

The chain carries TRBV6-5 and TRBJ1-1; 8 bases align to TRBD1. This CDR3 region has 16 residues. The V gene's germline CDR1 is MNHEY and CDR2 SVGAGI. The junction had 8 bases not matched to a gene; V was cut back by 4 bases and J by 1 base. CDR3 bases: TGTGCCAGCAGTTCGCTTCGACAGGGGACGAACACTGAAGCTTTCTTT. Protein sequence: CASSSLRQGTNTEAFF.

The chain carries TRBV18 and TRBJ2-5, with a possible D match to TRBD2 (6 bases). The germline V gene encodes CDR1 KGHSH and CDR2 LQKENI. Trimming shortened V by 4 bases and J by 4 bases, and 10 bases separated the two germline ends. This CDR3 has 13 amino acids. The CDR3 here is CASSRQGGETQYF. The CDR3 bases are TGTGCCAGCTCACGTCAGGGAGGAGAGACCCAGTACTTC. Together with reference TRBV18 and TRBJ2-5, the CDR3 gives the full variable domain: NAGVMQNPRHLVRRRGQEARLRCSPMKGHSHVYWYRQLPEEGLKFMVYLQKENIIDESGMPKERFSAEFPKEGPSILRIQQVVRGDSAAYFCASSRQGGETQYFGPGTRLLVL.

The chain is built from TRBV28 and TRBJ2-7, with 10 bases that match TRBD1. The CDR3 sequence is 14 residues long. Per the germline V gene, CDR1 is MDHEN and CDR2 is SYDVKM. Germline trimming cut 5 bases from V and 5 bases from J; bases unmatched to any gene: 6. The CDR3 nucleotides read TGTGCCAGCAGTCTTCGACAGGGGGCAAACGAGCAGTACTTC. Translating it yields CASSLRQGANEQYF.

CDR3 nucleotides: TGTGCCGGCCGGACAGGGTCTGACACCATATATTTT. It codes for CAGRTGSDTIYF. V usage is TRBV6-6 and J usage is TRBJ1-3; 8 bases are shared with TRBD1. The CDR3 extends over 12 amino acids. V trimming: 11 bases; J trimming: 8 bases; junction bases outside the gene matches: 8. Per the germline V gene, CDR1 is MNHNY and CDR2 is SVGAGI (reference sequence).

V gene TRBV28 combines with J gene TRBJ1-3; unclear D gene. The germline V gene encodes CDR1 MDHEN and CDR2 SYDVKM. The CDR3 spans 13 residues. The ends were cut back, 9 bases at V and 3 bases at J, with 12 bases in the middle. CDR3 region: CASMRTVGNTIYF. Here the CDR3 DNA reads TGTGCCAGTATGAGAACAGTTGGAAACACCATATATTTT.

The chain has TRBV6-5 and TRBJ1-5, with a weak D call TRBD1 (6 bases). V was clipped by 5 bases and J by 6 bases, with 14 bases between them. The CDR3 has 14 residues. The germline V gene encodes CDR1 MNHEY and CDR2 SVGAGI. In DNA, the CDR3 is TGTGCCAGCAGTCACCAGGGGTTTGCTCAGCCCCAGCATTTT. It codes for CASSHQGFAQPQHF.